The following is a T cell receptor (beta chain) sequence with its context. TCRdb's table, derived via immunoSEQ multiplex PCR, lists solely in-frame clones and lacks some. Of about 87,000 clones in the sample, around 83% were seen once. The data originate from a study of PD-L1 blockade in urothelial cancer. Time point meaning: pretreatment peripheral blood. Here the sequenced sample was PBMCs, taken around atezolizumab (anti-PD-L1) treatment. The sequence came from a man in his fifties or sixties with urothelial cancer.

The CDR3 here is CASSSGQGVYNEQFF. CDR3 sequence (DNA): TGCGCCAGCAGCTCGGGACAGGGGGTCTACAATGAGCAGTTCTTC. V gene TRBV5-1 combines with J gene TRBJ2-1, with 11 positions matching TRBD1. CDR1 is SGHRS and CDR2 is YFSETQ in the germline V gene. V shed 3 bases and J 3 bases; nucleotides not matched to a gene: 2. The length of the CDR3 is 15 residues. The full variable domain, in which reference TRBV5-1 and TRBJ2-1 provide the parts outside the CDR3, is KAGVTQTPRYLIKTRGQQVTLSCSPISGHRSVSWYQQTPGQGLQFLFEYFSETQRNKGNFPGRFSGRQFSNSRSEMNVSTLELGDSALYLCASSSGQGVYNEQFFGPGTRLTVL.